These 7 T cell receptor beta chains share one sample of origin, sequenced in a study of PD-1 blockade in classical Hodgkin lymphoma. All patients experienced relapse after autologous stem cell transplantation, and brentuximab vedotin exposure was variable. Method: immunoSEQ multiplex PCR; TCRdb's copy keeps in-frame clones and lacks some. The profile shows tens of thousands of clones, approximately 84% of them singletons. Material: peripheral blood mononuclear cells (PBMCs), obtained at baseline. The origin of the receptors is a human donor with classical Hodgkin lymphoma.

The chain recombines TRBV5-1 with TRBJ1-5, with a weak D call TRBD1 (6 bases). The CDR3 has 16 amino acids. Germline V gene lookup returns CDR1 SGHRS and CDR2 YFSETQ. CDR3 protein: CAAPGGHIGSNQPQHF. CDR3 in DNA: TGCGCAGCGCCTGGGGGGCACATTGGCAGCAATCAGCCCCAGCATTTT.

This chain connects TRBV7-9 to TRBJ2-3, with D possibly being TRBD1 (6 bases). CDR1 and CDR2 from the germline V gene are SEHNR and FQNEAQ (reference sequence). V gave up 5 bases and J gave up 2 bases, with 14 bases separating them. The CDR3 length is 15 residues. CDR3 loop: CASSLGTLYTDTQYF. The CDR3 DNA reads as TGTGCCAGCAGCCTCGGGACACTCTACACAGATACGCAGTATTTT.

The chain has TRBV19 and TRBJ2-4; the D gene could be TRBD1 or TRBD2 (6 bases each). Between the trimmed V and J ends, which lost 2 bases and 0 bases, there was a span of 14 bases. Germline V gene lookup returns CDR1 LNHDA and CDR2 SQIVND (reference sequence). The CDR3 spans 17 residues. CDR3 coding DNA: TGTGCCAGTAGTATAAGGGGGGACCCGGGAGCCAAAAACATTCAGTACTTC. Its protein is CASSIRGDPGAKNIQYF.

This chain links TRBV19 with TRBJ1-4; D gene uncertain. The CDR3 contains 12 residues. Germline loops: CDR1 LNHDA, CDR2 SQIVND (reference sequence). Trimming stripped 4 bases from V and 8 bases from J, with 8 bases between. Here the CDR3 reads CASSSREEKLFF. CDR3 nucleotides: TGTGCCAGTAGTAGCCGGGAAGAAAAACTGTTTTTT.

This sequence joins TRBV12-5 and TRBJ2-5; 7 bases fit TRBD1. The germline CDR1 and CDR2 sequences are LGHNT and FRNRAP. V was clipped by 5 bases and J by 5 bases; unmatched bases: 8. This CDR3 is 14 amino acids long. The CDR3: CASGLTGPLETQYF. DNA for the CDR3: TGTGCTAGTGGTCTGACAGGGCCTCTTGAGACCCAGTACTTC.

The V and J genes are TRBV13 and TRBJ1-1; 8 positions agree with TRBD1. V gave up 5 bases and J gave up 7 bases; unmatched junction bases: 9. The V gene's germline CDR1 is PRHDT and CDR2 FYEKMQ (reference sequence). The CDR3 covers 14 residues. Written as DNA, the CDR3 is TGTGCCAGCAGCCCCAGGGGGCGCGTTATTGAAGCTTTCTTT. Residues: CASSPRGRVIEAFF.

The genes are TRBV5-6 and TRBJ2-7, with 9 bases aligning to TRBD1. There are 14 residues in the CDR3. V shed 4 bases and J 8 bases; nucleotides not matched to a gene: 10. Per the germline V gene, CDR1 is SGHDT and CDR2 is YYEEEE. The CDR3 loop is CASSTWDREAKQYF. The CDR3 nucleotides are TGTGCCAGCAGCACTTGGGACAGGGAAGCGAAGCAGTACTTC.